This is a list of T cell receptor beta chains from one sample in a study of patients and donors after allogeneic stem cell transplantation. TCRdb independently ran MiXCR on the RT-PCR reads; one entry per CDR3 protein. The table includes some 960,000 distinct CDR3 sequences, about a sixth detected once. Material for sequencing was blood, either unsorted or a sorted T cell fraction (not recorded which). These receptors were collected from a human donor who was either an allogeneic HSCT recipient or a stem cell or donor lymphocyte infusion donor (not recorded which). It is not recorded whose cells these are; they may come from a transplant donor. Each CDR3 is given with its conserved first and last residue. Each record gives: J gene, clone size, V gene, D gene, CDR3 DNA, CDR3 protein. A D gene is named only where the DNA matches it firmly. A clone size is listed for some rows: how often the clone was seen (once, few, many), or a class if it is expanded.

J gene: TRBJ2-5
clone size: -
V gene: TRBV24-1
D gene: -
CDR3 DNA: TGTGCCACCAGTGATCGCAGGACTTGGGAGACCCAGTACTTC
CDR3 protein: CATSDRRTWETQYF

J gene: TRBJ1-5
clone size: many
V gene: TRBV25-1
D gene: TRBD1
CDR3 DNA: TGTGCCAGCAGTGAAGGGACAGGGGGCAATCAGCCCCAGCATTTT
CDR3 protein: CASSEGTGGNQPQHF

J gene: TRBJ1-6
clone size: few
V gene: TRBV5-5
D gene: -
CDR3 DNA: TGTGCCAGCAGCTTGGAGGGGGGAGGCCATTCACCCCTCCACTTT
CDR3 protein: CASSLEGGGHSPLHF

J gene: TRBJ2-2
clone size: few
V gene: TRBV12-3/TRBV12-4
D gene: -
CDR3 DNA: TGTGCCAGCACGACTTCCGGGGAGCTGTTTTTT
CDR3 protein: CASTTSGELFF

J gene: TRBJ2-1
clone size: -
V gene: TRBV11-2
D gene: TRBD2
CDR3 DNA: TGTGCCAGCAGCTTAGTCAGGACTAGCGTTGGGCAGTTCTTC
CDR3 protein: CASSLVRTSVGQFF

J gene: TRBJ2-1
clone size: few
V gene: TRBV15
D gene: TRBD1
CDR3 DNA: TGTGCCACCAGCAGGGCCACCGGGACAGTCTACAATGAGCAGTTCTTC
CDR3 protein: CATSRATGTVYNEQFF

J gene: TRBJ2-1
clone size: few
V gene: TRBV9
D gene: -
CDR3 DNA: TGTGCCAGCAGCGCAACTCCGGGACCCCACAATGAGCAGTTCTTC
CDR3 protein: CASSATPGPHNEQFF

J gene: TRBJ2-7
clone size: -
V gene: TRBV20-1
D gene: TRBD1
CDR3 DNA: TGCAGTGCTAGAGATATGACAGGGGGTAGGGAGCAGTACTTC
CDR3 protein: CSARDMTGGREQYF

J gene: TRBJ2-3
clone size: few
V gene: TRBV6-2/TRBV6-3
D gene: TRBD2
CDR3 DNA: TGTGCCAGCAGTTACTCGACTAGCGGAGGGGTGGGTACGCAGTATTTT
CDR3 protein: CASSYSTSGGVGTQYF

J gene: TRBJ2-3
clone size: -
V gene: TRBV18
D gene: TRBD1
CDR3 DNA: TGTGCCAGCTCACCACTGGGACAGTCGACAGATACGCAGTATTTT
CDR3 protein: CASSPLGQSTDTQYF

J gene: TRBJ2-5
clone size: few
V gene: TRBV6-2/TRBV6-3
D gene: TRBD2
CDR3 DNA: TGTGCCAGCAGGGCCGGGACTAGCGGGGAGACCCAGTACTTC
CDR3 protein: CASRAGTSGETQYF

J gene: TRBJ2-7
clone size: few
V gene: TRBV6-2/TRBV6-3
D gene: TRBD1
CDR3 DNA: TGTGCCAGCAGTCGCGGGGACAGGGGTCCCTACGAGCAGTACTTC
CDR3 protein: CASSRGDRGPYEQYF

J gene: TRBJ2-3
clone size: few
V gene: TRBV24-1
D gene: TRBD1
CDR3 DNA: TGTGCCACCGGCCCACAGGGGGTCGCAGATACGCAGTATTTT
CDR3 protein: CATGPQGVADTQYF

J gene: TRBJ1-6
clone size: few
V gene: TRBV15
D gene: -
CDR3 DNA: TGTGCCACCAGCAGAGAAGGGACAACAGGTTCACCCCTCCACTTT
CDR3 protein: CATSREGTTGSPLHF

J gene: TRBJ2-3
clone size: many
V gene: TRBV12-3/TRBV12-4
D gene: TRBD2
CDR3 DNA: TGTGCTAGCAGCTTCGGCGGGGGGGCAGATACGCAGTATTTT
CDR3 protein: CASSFGGGADTQYF

J gene: TRBJ2-5
clone size: few
V gene: TRBV12-3/TRBV12-4
D gene: TRBD2
CDR3 DNA: TGTGCCAGCCGGGAGGGGGTGGAGACCCAGTACTTC
CDR3 protein: CASREGVETQYF

J gene: TRBJ2-7
clone size: -
V gene: TRBV29-1
D gene: -
CDR3 DNA: TGCAGCGTTCGTTCCTACGAGCAGTACTTC
CDR3 protein: CSVRSYEQYF

J gene: TRBJ1-2
clone size: -
V gene: TRBV5-1
D gene: -
CDR3 DNA: TGCGCCAGCAGCCTCCAGGGACAAACTAACTATGGCTACACCTTC
CDR3 protein: CASSLQGQTNYGYTF

J gene: TRBJ2-2
clone size: few
V gene: TRBV6-5
D gene: -
CDR3 DNA: TGTGCCAGCAGTTACTCGATGGCGGCCGGGGAGCTGTTTTTT
CDR3 protein: CASSYSMAAGELFF

J gene: TRBJ2-3
clone size: few
V gene: TRBV6-2/TRBV6-3
D gene: TRBD2
CDR3 DNA: TGTGCCAGCAGTCCCCTACTAGCGGGGGGGCCAGATACGCAGTATTTT
CDR3 protein: CASSPLLAGGPDTQYF

J gene: TRBJ1-6
clone size: many
V gene: TRBV7-3
D gene: TRBD1
CDR3 DNA: TGTGCCAGCAGCTCAGGACAGGGGAATTCACCCCTCCACTTT
CDR3 protein: CASSSGQGNSPLHF

J gene: TRBJ2-5
clone size: few
V gene: TRBV21-1
D gene: -
CDR3 DNA: TGTGCCAGCAGCAAGCGACGGGACGGGAGGGTTGAGACCCAGTACTTC
CDR3 protein: CASSKRRDGRVETQYF

J gene: TRBJ2-2
clone size: -
V gene: TRBV5-4
D gene: TRBD2
CDR3 DNA: TGTGCCAGCAGCTTAGGGCGAGCGGGGGGTTGGAACACCGGGGAGCTGTTTTTT
CDR3 protein: CASSLGRAGGWNTGELFF

J gene: TRBJ2-7
clone size: few
V gene: TRBV27
D gene: TRBD2
CDR3 DNA: TGTGCCAGCAGTTTAGACGGGACTAGGAGGTACGAGCAGTACTTC
CDR3 protein: CASSLDGTRRYEQYF

J gene: TRBJ2-3
clone size: -
V gene: TRBV12-5
D gene: -
CDR3 DNA: TGTGCTAGTGGTTTGGCTAGCGTATACACAGATACGCAGTATTTT
CDR3 protein: CASGLASVYTDTQYF

J gene: TRBJ2-3
clone size: -
V gene: TRBV20-1
D gene: TRBD2
CDR3 DNA: TGCAGTGCTAGAGATCTACTAGCGGGAGGTAGCACAGATACGCAGTATTTT
CDR3 protein: CSARDLLAGGSTDTQYF

J gene: TRBJ2-1
clone size: few
V gene: TRBV5-1
D gene: TRBD1
CDR3 DNA: TGCGCCAGCAGCGTGACGGGGACAGTCTCCTACAATGAGCAGTTCTTC
CDR3 protein: CASSVTGTVSYNEQFF

J gene: TRBJ2-1
clone size: few
V gene: TRBV9
D gene: -
CDR3 DNA: TGTGCCAGCAGCGACTCTTGGGGTACCTACAATGAGCAGTTCTTC
CDR3 protein: CASSDSWGTYNEQFF

J gene: TRBJ2-2
clone size: -
V gene: TRBV3-1
D gene: TRBD2
CDR3 DNA: TGTGCCAGCAGCCTCGTCAGCGGGAGGGCCCCCGGGGAGCTGTTTTTT
CDR3 protein: CASSLVSGRAPGELFF